This TCR beta chain originates from a study of CD8+ T cells in alopecia areata. With regard to this clone: Its matching antigen is unknown.

Notes on the study in general: Sharing of TCR sequences between patients (possibly for HLA-related reasons) was less clear than in mice. Scalp clonality and expanded CD8+ clones among the top 100 fell significantly with tofacitinib.

The ends were cut back, 1 base at V and 8 bases at J, with 15 bases in the middle. The CDR3 runs to 15 residues. Germline V gene lookup returns CDR1 LGHNA and CDR2 YNFKEQ. RNA was extracted and reverse transcribed into cDNA as the sequencing template. Sequencing was performed with immunoSEQ multiplex PCR; in TCRdb, only in-frame clones are kept and a portion is missing. The data hold about 260,000 clones, with around three fifths observed a single time. The treatment is: oral pan-JAK inhibitor, 5-10 mg twice daily. This TCR came from a human donor with alopecia areata. The sequenced sample was CD4+ T cells sorted from blood, obtained between weeks 51 and 54, from a patient treated with tofacitinib. V gene TRBV4-2 combines with J gene TRBJ2-1; D possibly uses TRBD1 or TRBD2 (5 bases each). This CDR3 is CASSQARDPQDEQFF. The CDR3 DNA sequence: TGTGCCAGCAGCCAAGCTCGGGACCCCCAGGATGAGCAGTTCTTC.